These 9 T cell receptor beta chains were all obtained from the same sample, sequenced in a study of blood T cell repertoires in COVID-19. Libraries were prepared by immunoSEQ multiplex PCR; TCRdb keeps only in-frame clonotypes and omits some of them. Found here are fewer than 250,000 clones, around four fifths of them singletons; the top ten hold more than 6%. The specimen sequenced was peripheral blood. The receptors here all came from a woman aged 55-75 years with active or convalescent COVID-19.

The chain couples TRBV12-3 or TRBV12-4 to TRBJ2-7; D perhaps matches TRBD2 (5 bases). The CDR3 is 11 amino acids. V was trimmed by 3 bases and J by 7 bases, leaving 7 bases between them. The CDR3 protein is CASSFGGEQYF. As DNA, the CDR3 is TGTGCCAGCAGTTTCGGCGGGGAGCAGTACTTC.

The J gene is TRBJ2-7, the V gene TRBV29-1; TRBD1 aligns across 8 bases. J was trimmed by 2 bases and V by 7 bases; bases with no gene match: 7. The germline V gene has CDR1 SQVTM and CDR2 ANQGSEA. The CDR3 runs 13 residues. The CDR3 is CSARTGFTYEQYF. CDR3 coding DNA: TGCAGCGCCAGGACAGGGTTCACCTACGAGCAGTACTTC.

The rearrangement links TRBV11-2 to TRBJ1-1; TRBD1 is a possible D gene (5 bases). Germline V gene data show CDR1 as SGHAT and CDR2 as FQNNGV. V gave up 4 bases and J gave up 3 bases, with 9 bases separating them. The CDR3 is made up of 13 amino acids. CDR3 in amino acids: CASSSRTHTEAFF. CDR3 nucleotide sequence: TGTGCCAGCAGCTCGAGGACACACACTGAAGCTTTCTTT.

The chain has TRBV5-1 and TRBJ2-7; 7 bases are shared with TRBD2. Germline CDR1 and CDR2: SGHRS and YFSETQ. V lost 4 bases and J lost 5; bases outside the gene matches: 12. This CDR3 has 15 residues. The CDR3 region has the DNA TGCGCCAGCAGCCGGGGCGGGGGACCCCTCCACGAGCAGTACTTC. Translated, it gives CASSRGGGPLHEQYF.

V is TRBV11-2 and J is TRBJ2-7, with D maybe TRBD2 (6 bases). The V end was cut by 2 bases, the J end by 0 bases, with 11 bases between. Germline CDR1 SGHAT, CDR2 FQNNGV. The CDR3 has 15 residues. CDR3 protein: CASSLIASDSYEQYF. The CDR3, as DNA: TGTGCCAGCAGCTTAATTGCTAGCGACTCCTACGAGCAGTACTTC.

J is TRBJ2-1 and V is TRBV19; tentatively, D is TRBD1 (6 bases). The CDR3 sequence is 13 residues long. Per germline, CDR1 LNHDA and CDR2 SQIVND (reference sequence). With 7 bases removed from V and 5 bases from J, the gap between germline ends came to 12 bases. The CDR3 bases are TGTGCCAGTAACACAGGACAGAACAATGAGCAGTTCTTC. Translating gives CASNTGQNNEQFF.

CDR3 residues: CASSLGPSGDLHQETQYF. The CDR3 region has the DNA TGTGCCAGCAGCTTAGGTCCTAGCGGGGACCTACACCAAGAGACCCAGTACTTC. The V and J genes are TRBV13 and TRBJ2-5; 9 nucleotides match TRBD2. The CDR3 runs to 18 residues. Germline V gene data show CDR1 as PRHDT and CDR2 as FYEKMQ (reference sequence). V was clipped by 0 bases and J by 0 bases; unmatched bases: 8.

This clone was picked up one time. V usage is TRBV5-4 and J usage is TRBJ2-1, with 7 bases lining up with TRBD1. Germline CDR1 and CDR2: SGHNT and YYREEE (reference sequence). The CDR3 is made up of 15 amino acids. The J segment lost 5 bases and the V segment lost 6 bases, leaving 11 bases of the junction unmatched. In nucleotides, the CDR3 is TGTGCCAGCAACCCAGAGGGGGCTGGGCACAATGAGCAGTTCTTC. Its protein product is CASNPEGAGHNEQFF.

The rearrangement uses TRBV6-5 and TRBJ1-4; tentatively, D is TRBD1 (6 bases). The V and J ends lost 8 bases and 2 bases respectively, with 9 bases between them. The CDR3 covers 13 residues. Germline assignment: CDR1 MNHEY and CDR2 SVGAGI. The CDR3 DNA reads TGTGCCAGCCTAACAGGGACTAATGAAAAACTGTTTTTT. It is translated as CASLTGTNEKLFF.